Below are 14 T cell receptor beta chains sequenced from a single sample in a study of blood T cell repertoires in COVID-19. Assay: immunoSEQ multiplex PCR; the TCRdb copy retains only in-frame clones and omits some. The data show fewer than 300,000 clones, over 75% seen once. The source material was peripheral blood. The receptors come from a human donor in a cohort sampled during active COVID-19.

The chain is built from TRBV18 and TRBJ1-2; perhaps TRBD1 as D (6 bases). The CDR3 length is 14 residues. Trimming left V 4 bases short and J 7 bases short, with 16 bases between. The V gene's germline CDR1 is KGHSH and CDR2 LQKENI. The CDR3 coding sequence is TGTGCCAGCTCACGAGAACAGGGAGTTGGTGGCTACACCTTC. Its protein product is CASSREQGVGGYTF.

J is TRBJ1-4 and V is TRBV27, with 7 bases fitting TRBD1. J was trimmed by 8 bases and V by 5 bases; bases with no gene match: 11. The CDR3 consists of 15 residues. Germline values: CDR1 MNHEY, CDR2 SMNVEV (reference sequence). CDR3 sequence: CASSTRQGRGEKLFF. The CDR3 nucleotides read TGTGCCAGCAGTACGCGACAGGGAAGAGGCGAAAAACTGTTTTTT.

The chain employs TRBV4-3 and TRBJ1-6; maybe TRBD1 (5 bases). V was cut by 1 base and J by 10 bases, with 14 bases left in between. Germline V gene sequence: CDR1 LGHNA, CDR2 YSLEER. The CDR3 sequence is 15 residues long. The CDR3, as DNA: TGCGCCAGCAGCCAAGTCCACGGGGGAAAATCACCCCTCCACTTT. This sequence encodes CASSQVHGGKSPLHF.

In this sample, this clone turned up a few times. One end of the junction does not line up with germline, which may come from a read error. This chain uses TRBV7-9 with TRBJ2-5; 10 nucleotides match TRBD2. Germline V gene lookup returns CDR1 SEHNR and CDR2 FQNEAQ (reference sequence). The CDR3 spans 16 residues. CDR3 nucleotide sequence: TGTGCCAGCAGCTCATCAGCTTCCTCAGCAAGCGGGAGGGCGGACTTC. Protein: CASSSSASSASGRADF. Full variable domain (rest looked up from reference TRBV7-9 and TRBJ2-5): DTGVSQNPRHKITKRGQNVTFRCDPISEHNRLYWYRQTLGQGPEFLTYFQNEAQLEKSRLLSDRFSAERPKGSFSTLEIQRTEQGDSAMYLCASSSSASSASGRADFGPGTRLLVL.

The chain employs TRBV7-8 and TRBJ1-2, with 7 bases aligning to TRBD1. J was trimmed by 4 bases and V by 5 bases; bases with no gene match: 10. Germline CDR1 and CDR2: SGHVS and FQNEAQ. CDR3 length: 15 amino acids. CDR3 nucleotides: TGTGCCAGCAGCCCCTCACGGACAGGTGGCTATGGCTACACCTTC. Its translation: CASSPSRTGGYGYTF.

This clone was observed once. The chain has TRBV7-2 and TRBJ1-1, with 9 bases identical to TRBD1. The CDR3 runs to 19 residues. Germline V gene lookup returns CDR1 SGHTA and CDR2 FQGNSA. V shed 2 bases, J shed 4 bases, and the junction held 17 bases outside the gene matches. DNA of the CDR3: TGTGCCAGCAGCTTACGAACAGGGACAGGGCCCTATTTGGGCACTGAAGCTTTCTTT. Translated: CASSLRTGTGPYLGTEAFF.

This CDR3 reads CASSYADRSYNEQFF. CDR3 in DNA: TGTGCCAGCAGTTACGCGGACAGATCCTACAATGAGCAGTTCTTC. The rearrangement joins TRBV6-6 to TRBJ2-1, with D perhaps matching TRBD1 (6 bases). Trimming left V 2 bases short and J 1 base short, with 9 bases between. The CDR3 is 15 amino acids. Looked up from germline, CDR1 is MNHNY and CDR2 is SVGAGI (reference sequence).

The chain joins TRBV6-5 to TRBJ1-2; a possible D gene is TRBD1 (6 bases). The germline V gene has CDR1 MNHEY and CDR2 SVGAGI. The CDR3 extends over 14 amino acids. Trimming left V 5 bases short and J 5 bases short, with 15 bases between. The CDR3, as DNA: TGTGCCAGCAGTCCTACAGGGACGGGGTATGGCTACACCTTC. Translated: CASSPTGTGYGYTF.

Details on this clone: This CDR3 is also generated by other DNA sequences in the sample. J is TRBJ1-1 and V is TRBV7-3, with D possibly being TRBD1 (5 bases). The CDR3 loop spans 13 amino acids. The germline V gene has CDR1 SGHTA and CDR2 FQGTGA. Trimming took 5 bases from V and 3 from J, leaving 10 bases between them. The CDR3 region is CASSLQGYTEAFF. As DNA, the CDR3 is TGTGCCAGCAGCCTCCAGGGTTACACTGAAGCTTTCTTT. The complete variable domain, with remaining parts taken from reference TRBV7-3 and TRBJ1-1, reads GAGVSQTPSNKVTEKGKYVELRCDPISGHTALYWYRQSLGQGPEFLIYFQGTGAADDSGLPNDRFFAVRPEGSVSTLKIQRTERGDSAVYLCASSLQGYTEAFFGQGTRLTVV.

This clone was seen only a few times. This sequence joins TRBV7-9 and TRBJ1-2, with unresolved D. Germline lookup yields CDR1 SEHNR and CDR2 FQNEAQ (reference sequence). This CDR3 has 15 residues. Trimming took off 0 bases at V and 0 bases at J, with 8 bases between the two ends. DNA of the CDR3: TGTGCCAGCAGCTTAGCGGCGGGCACTAACTATGGCTACACCTTC. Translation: CASSLAAGTNYGYTF.

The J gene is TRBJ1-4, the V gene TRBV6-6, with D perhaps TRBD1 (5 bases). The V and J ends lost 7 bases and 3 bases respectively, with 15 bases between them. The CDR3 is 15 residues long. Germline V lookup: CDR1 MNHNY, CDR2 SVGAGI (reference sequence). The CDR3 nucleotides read TGTGCCAGCACCCAACAAAGGGGATCTAATGAAAAACTGTTTTTT. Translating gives CASTQQRGSNEKLFF.

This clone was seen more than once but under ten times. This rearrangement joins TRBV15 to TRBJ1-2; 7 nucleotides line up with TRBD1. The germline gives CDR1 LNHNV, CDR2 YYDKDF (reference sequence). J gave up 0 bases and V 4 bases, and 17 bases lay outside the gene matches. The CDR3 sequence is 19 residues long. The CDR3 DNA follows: TGTGCCACCAGCATTACCAAAGACAGGGCGATGGTGGCTAACTATGGCTACACCTTC. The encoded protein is CATSITKDRAMVANYGYTF. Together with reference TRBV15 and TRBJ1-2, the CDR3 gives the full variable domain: DAMVIQNPRYQVTQFGKPVTLSCSQTLNHNVMYWYQQKSSQAPKLLFHYYDKDFNNEADTPDNFQSRRPNTSFCFLDIRSPGLGDTAMYLCATSITKDRAMVANYGYTFGSGTRLTVV.

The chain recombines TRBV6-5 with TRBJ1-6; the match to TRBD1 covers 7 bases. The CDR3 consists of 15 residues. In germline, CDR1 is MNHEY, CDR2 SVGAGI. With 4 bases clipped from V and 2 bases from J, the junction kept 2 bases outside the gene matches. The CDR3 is CASSSGTAYNSPLHF. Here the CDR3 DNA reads TGTGCCAGCAGTTCCGGGACAGCCTATAATTCACCCCTCCACTTT.

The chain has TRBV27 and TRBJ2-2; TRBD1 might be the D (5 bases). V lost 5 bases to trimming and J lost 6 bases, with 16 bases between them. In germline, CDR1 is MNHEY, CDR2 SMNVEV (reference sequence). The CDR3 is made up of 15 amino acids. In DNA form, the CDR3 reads TGTGCCAGCAGTCCCCTTTCCGCAGGGTCCGGGGAGCTGTTTTTT. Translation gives CASSPLSAGSGELFF.